This passage covers 22 T cell receptor beta chains from one sample sequenced in a study of radiation and T cells in renal cell carcinoma. The table came from immunoSEQ multiplex PCR; TCRdb's copy has only in-frame clones and leaves some out. The profile shows around 45,000 clones, around four fifths of them singletons. Time point described: blood 4 weeks post-SBRT, at nephrectomy. Treatment of the sample: 15 Gy SBRT to primary tumor, nephrectomy 4 weeks later. The starting material was blood, obtained from a patient whose treatment included radiotherapy and nephrectomy. The receptors were sampled from a woman in her 70s with renal cell carcinoma.

The chain couples TRBV5-4 to TRBJ2-1; 11 nucleotides line up with TRBD2. The CDR3 is 16 residues long. Germline V gene lookup returns CDR1 SGHNT and CDR2 YYREEE (reference sequence). With 4 bases clipped from V and 7 bases from J, the junction kept 10 bases outside the gene matches. The CDR3, as DNA: TGTGCCAGCAGCGTTAGCGGGAGGGCCTCTTTGAATGAGCAGTTCTTC. This sequence encodes CASSVSGRASLNEQFF.

This chain links TRBV5-8 with TRBJ2-1; the D call may be TRBD1 or TRBD2 (6 bases each). In germline, CDR1 is SGHTS, CDR2 YDEGEE. The CDR3 runs to 16 residues. Trimming took off 0 bases at V and 6 bases at J, with 16 bases between the two ends. CDR3 nucleotides: TGTGCCAGCAGCTTGGCCAGCTCGGGGGCGGGCAATGAGCAGTTCTTC. Encoded protein: CASSLASSGAGNEQFF.

The genes are TRBV7-2 and TRBJ2-3; no definite D call. CDR1 SGHTA and CDR2 FQGNSA come from the germline V gene. The CDR3 runs to 16 residues. V shed 6 bases and J shed 0 bases, with 16 bases lying between them. The CDR3 is CASSSRLGSSTDTQYF. The DNA for the CDR3 is TGTGCCAGCAGTTCACGTCTTGGGTCTAGCACAGATACGCAGTATTTT.

This chain uses TRBV2 with TRBJ2-7, with 11 bases identical to TRBD1. The CDR3 extends over 14 amino acids. Germline CDR1 reads SNHLY; CDR2 reads FYNNEI. Trimming at V came to 6 bases and at J to 2 bases, leaving 3 bases not matched to a gene. This CDR3 is CASRKGQGAYEQYF. The CDR3 DNA sequence: TGTGCCAGCAGGAAGGGACAGGGGGCCTACGAGCAGTACTTC.

J is TRBJ1-6 and V is TRBV11-3; TRBD1 agrees at 8 bases. The CDR3 totals 15 residues. Germline lookup yields CDR1 SGHNT and CDR2 YENEEA. V trimming: 5 bases; J trimming: 6 bases; junction bases outside the gene matches: 6. This CDR3 reads CASSQGTGTNSPLHF. The CDR3 DNA sequence: TGTGCCAGCAGCCAGGGGACAGGAACTAATTCACCCCTCCACTTT.

CDR3 in amino acids: CASSLTSGRAIVTDTQYF. The DNA for the CDR3 is TGTGCCAGCAGCTTGACTAGCGGGAGGGCCATAGTAACAGATACGCAGTATTTT. The chain carries TRBV7-2 and TRBJ2-3, with 14 bases identical to TRBD2. Per germline, CDR1 SGHTA and CDR2 FQGNSA. V was pared by 3 bases and J by 3 bases, with 8 bases of the junction left unmatched. This CDR3 has 18 residues.

The chain carries TRBV6-4 and TRBJ1-2; tentatively, D is TRBD1 (6 bases). Trimming took off 2 bases at V and 5 bases at J, with 12 bases between the two ends. Per germline, CDR1 MRHNA and CDR2 SNTAGT. This CDR3 is built from 14 residues. CDR3 sequence reads: CASSDGAGEYGYTF. In nucleotides, the CDR3 is TGTGCCAGCAGTGACGGGGCAGGGGAGTATGGCTACACCTTC.

The chain employs TRBV2 and TRBJ2-7, with D perhaps TRBD1 (6 bases). In germline, CDR1 is SNHLY, CDR2 FYNNEI. V gave up 10 bases and J gave up 7 bases, with 23 bases separating them. This CDR3 has 14 residues. In DNA form, the CDR3 reads TGTGCCACCACAGGGTTCGACAGCCTAAGGGAGCAGTACTTC. Its protein is CATTGFDSLREQYF.

V and J are TRBV19 and TRBJ1-4; unclear D gene. Trimming removed 1 base from V and 8 bases from J, with 8 bases in between. There are 13 residues in the CDR3. CDR1 and CDR2 (germline): LNHDA, SQIVND (reference sequence). The CDR3 DNA sequence: TGTGCCAGTAGTATAGGAGGTCTGGAAAAACTGTTTTTT. Its translation: CASSIGGLEKLFF.

The V call is TRBV5-4, the J call TRBJ1-2, with 8 bases fitting TRBD1. CDR3 length: 13 residues. J was trimmed by 7 bases and V by 4 bases; bases with no gene match: 6. In germline, CDR1 is SGHNT, CDR2 YYREEE (reference sequence). Written as DNA, the CDR3 is TGTGCCAGCAGCCGCCAGGGGGCGTCTGGCTACACCTTC. Encoded protein: CASSRQGASGYTF. Variable domain in full (rest from reference TRBV5-4 and TRBJ1-2): ETGVTQSPTHLIKTRGQQVTLRCSSQSGHNTVSWYQQALGQGPQFIFQYYREEENGRGNFPPRFSGLQFPNYSSELNVNALELDDSALYLCASSRQGASGYTFGSGTRLTVV.

The chain is built from TRBV7-8 and TRBJ1-5; 8 bases fit TRBD1. The length of the CDR3 is 17 residues. Trimming removed 2 bases from V and 3 bases from J; junction bases left unmatched: 9. CDR1 is SGHVS and CDR2 is FQNEAQ in the germline V gene. The CDR3 sequence is CASSLNSRGLSNQPQHF. As DNA, the CDR3 is TGTGCCAGCAGCTTAAATAGCAGGGGGCTCTCCAATCAGCCCCAGCATTTT.

The chain carries TRBV7-8 and TRBJ2-5; D perhaps matches TRBD1 (5 bases). Per the germline V gene, CDR1 is SGHVS and CDR2 is FQNEAQ. This CDR3 spans 11 amino acids. Trimming removed 10 bases from V and 3 bases from J, with 9 bases in between. CDR3 in amino acids: CATKGEETQYF. The DNA for the CDR3 is TGTGCCACCAAAGGGGAAGAGACCCAGTACTTC. Filled out from reference TRBV7-8 and TRBJ2-5, the complete variable domain reads GAGVSQSPRYKVAKRGQDVALRCDPISGHVSLFWYQQALGQGPEFLTYFQNEAQLDKSGLPSDRFFAERPEGSVSTLKIQRTQQEDSAVYLCATKGEETQYFGPGTRLLVL.

The chain recombines TRBV4-1 with TRBJ2-2; D is uncertain. Germline assignment: CDR1 MGHRA and CDR2 YSYEKL. V was clipped by 0 bases and J by 6 bases, with 11 bases between them. This CDR3 has 15 residues. CDR3 sequence reads: CASSQEPASAGELFF. The CDR3 nucleotides read TGCGCCAGCAGCCAAGAGCCCGCTAGTGCCGGGGAGCTGTTTTTT.

This chain links TRBV5-6 with TRBJ1-5; no clear D gene. The CDR3 extends over 17 amino acids. V was cut by 3 bases and J by 5 bases, with 21 bases left in between. Germline V gene lookup returns CDR1 SGHDT and CDR2 YYEEEE. The CDR3 DNA is TGTGCCAGCAGCTCCCTGAGGGCAGGTAGAGCGGATCAGCCCCAGCATTTT. It yields the protein CASSSLRAGRADQPQHF. The complete variable domain, with remaining parts taken from reference TRBV5-6 and TRBJ1-5, reads DAGVTQSPTHLIKTRGQQVTLRCSPKSGHDTVSWYQQALGQGPQFIFQYYEEEERQRGNFPDRFSGHQFPNYSSELNVNALLLGDSALYLCASSSLRAGRADQPQHFGDGTRLSIL.

The rearrangement joins TRBV4-1 to TRBJ1-2, with 8 bases fitting TRBD1. CDR1 and CDR2 (germline): MGHRA, YSYEKL. The CDR3 loop spans 16 amino acids. After removal of 0 bases from V and 3 bases from J, the junction contained 6 bases not matched to a gene. The CDR3 here is CASSQDPGQGDYGYTF. CDR3 coding DNA: TGCGCCAGCAGCCAAGACCCCGGACAGGGCGACTATGGCTACACCTTC.

The V and J genes are TRBV19 and TRBJ1-2; D call uncertain. V was cut by 5 bases and J by 2 bases, with 6 bases left in between. The CDR3 consists of 12 residues. Germline CDR1 LNHDA, CDR2 SQIVND (reference sequence). The CDR3 spells CASSPMNYGYTF. The CDR3 bases are TGTGCCAGTAGTCCGATGAACTATGGCTACACCTTC.

The gene calls are TRBV15 and TRBJ2-5, with 11 bases identical to TRBD2. V shed 5 bases and J 4 bases; nucleotides not matched to a gene: 12. Germline V gene sequence: CDR1 LNHNV, CDR2 YYDKDF (reference sequence). CDR3 length equals 17 residues. CDR3 sequence reads: CATSPGNSGRARETQYF. The CDR3 DNA reads as TGTGCCACCAGCCCCGGCAATAGCGGGAGGGCGAGAGAGACCCAGTACTTC.

This rearrangement joins TRBV9 to TRBJ2-2; the D is unclear. The V end lost 6 bases, the J end lost 1 base, and 7 bases lay between the germline ends. This CDR3 comprises 13 residues. Germline CDR1 is SGDLS and CDR2 is YYNGEE. The CDR3 region is CASTSRNTGELFF. CDR3 in DNA: TGTGCCAGCACGTCTAGGAACACCGGGGAGCTGTTTTTT.

The J gene is TRBJ2-5, the V gene TRBV5-1, with 7 bases that match TRBD2. Trimming at V came to 5 bases and at J to 1 base, leaving 2 bases not matched to a gene. The CDR3 extends over 13 amino acids. Germline-derived CDR1 and CDR2 are SGHRS and YFSETQ. In DNA, the CDR3 is TGCGCCAGCAGAGCGGGGTTCCAAGAGACCCAGTACTTC. It encodes CASRAGFQETQYF.

The chain links TRBV19 to TRBJ1-4, with D possibly matching TRBD1 (6 bases). V lost 5 bases and J 0 bases, leaving 10 bases between the germline ends. Looked up from germline, CDR1 is LNHDA and CDR2 is SQIVND (reference sequence). The CDR3 is 15 residues long. CDR3 protein: CASSLRTATNEKLFF. CDR3 bases: TGTGCCAGTAGTCTTAGGACAGCAACTAATGAAAAACTGTTTTTT.

This chain connects TRBV4-3 to TRBJ2-7; TRBD2 matches at 8 bases. V lost 0 bases to trimming and J lost 2 bases; unmatched junction nucleotides: 3. CDR3 length: 15 residues. Germline assignment: CDR1 LGHNA and CDR2 YSLEER. In nucleotides, the CDR3 is TGCGCCAGCAGCCAAGATTGGCGGGGGGCCTACGAGCAGTACTTC. It codes for CASSQDWRGAYEQYF.

The genes are TRBV6-5 and TRBJ2-2; tentative D call: TRBD2 (6 bases). Trimming stripped 0 bases from V and 8 bases from J, with 13 bases between. In germline, CDR1 is MNHEY, CDR2 SVGAGI. The CDR3 totals 15 residues. The CDR3 DNA sequence: TGTGCCAGCAGTTACTCGGGCCCGGGGGTGGGGGAGCTGTTTTTT. Its protein is CASSYSGPGVGELFF.